This TCR beta chain was observed in a study of blood T cell repertoires in COVID-19. The germline V gene encodes CDR1 MDHEN and CDR2 SYDVKM. After removal of 2 bases from V and 1 base from J, the junction contained 10 bases not matched to a gene. The CDR3 contains 18 residues. How the authors handled the data: Estimated nucleated cell counts came from reference gene primer amplification. Data came from immunoSEQ multiplex PCR; TCRdb stores just in-frame clones and leaves some out. V and J calls and clone size are as listed in that table; D and trimming were resolved from the DNA. The sample has some 300,000 clones; approximately 90% are singletons.

The sequenced sample consisted of PBMCs or T cells enriched from blood (not recorded which). V usage is TRBV28 and J usage is TRBJ2-3; the match to TRBD2 covers 9 bases. The TCR comes from a woman in her sixties or seventies in a cohort exposed to, infected with or recovered from COVID-19 (not recorded which). In DNA, the CDR3 is TGTGCCAGCAGTTTACGGCTAGCGGGAACCACGGGCACAGATACGCAGTATTTT. This codes for CASSLRLAGTTGTDTQYF. Supplemented by reference TRBV28 and TRBJ2-3, the full variable domain reads DVKVTQSSRYLVKRTGEKVFLECVQDMDHENMFWYRQDPGLGLRLIYFSYDVKMKEKGDIPEGYSVSREKKERFSLILESASTNQTSMYLCASSLRLAGTTGTDTQYFGPGTRLTVL.